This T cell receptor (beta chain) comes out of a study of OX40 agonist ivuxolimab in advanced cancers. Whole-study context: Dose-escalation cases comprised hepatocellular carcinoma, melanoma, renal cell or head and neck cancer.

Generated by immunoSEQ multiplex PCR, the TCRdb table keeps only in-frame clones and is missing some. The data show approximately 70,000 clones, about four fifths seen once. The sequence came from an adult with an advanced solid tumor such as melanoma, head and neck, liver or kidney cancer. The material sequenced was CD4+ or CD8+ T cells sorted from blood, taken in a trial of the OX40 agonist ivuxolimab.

The CDR3, as DNA: TGTGCCAGCAGTGAAGTCCACGTGAGCTCCTACGAGCAGTACTTC. It specifies CASSEVHVSSYEQYF. The chain links TRBV2 to TRBJ2-5; D gene uncertain. The J call is doubtful: the DNA matches TRBJ2-7 better. The CDR3 consists of 15 residues. Germline CDR1 is SNHLY and CDR2 is FYNNEI.